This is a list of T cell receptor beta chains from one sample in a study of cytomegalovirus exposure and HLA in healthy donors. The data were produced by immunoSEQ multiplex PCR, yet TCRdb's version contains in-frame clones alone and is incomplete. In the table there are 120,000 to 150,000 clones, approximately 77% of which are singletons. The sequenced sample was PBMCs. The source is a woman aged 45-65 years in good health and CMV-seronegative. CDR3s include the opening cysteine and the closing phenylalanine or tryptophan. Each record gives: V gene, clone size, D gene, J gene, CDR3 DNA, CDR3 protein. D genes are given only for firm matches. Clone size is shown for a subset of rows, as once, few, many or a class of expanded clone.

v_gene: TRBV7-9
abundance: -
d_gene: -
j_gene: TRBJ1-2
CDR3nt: TGTGCCAGCAGCTCAGTGGGGGAGGGCTCGGATGGCTACACCTTC
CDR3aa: CASSSVGEGSDGYTF

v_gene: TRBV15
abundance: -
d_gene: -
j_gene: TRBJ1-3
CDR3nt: TGTGCCACCAGCAGAGTACAGGGAACGTCTGGAAACACCATATATTTT
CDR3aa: CATSRVQGTSGNTIYF

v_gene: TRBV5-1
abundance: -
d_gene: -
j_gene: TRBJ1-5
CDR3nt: TGCGCCAGCAGCTTGGGAGCAGGGAATCAGCCCCAGCATTTT
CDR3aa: CASSLGAGNQPQHF

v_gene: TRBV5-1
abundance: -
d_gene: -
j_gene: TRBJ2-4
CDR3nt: TGCGCCAGCAGTGATGGACAAGGCAAAAACATTCAGTACTTC
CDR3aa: CASSDGQGKNIQYF

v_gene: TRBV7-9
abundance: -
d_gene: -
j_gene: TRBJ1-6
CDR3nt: TGTGCCAGCACCAACGGGGGTGGCCTCCACTTT
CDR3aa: CASTNGGGLHF

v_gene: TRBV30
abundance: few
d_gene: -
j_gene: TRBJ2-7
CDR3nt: TGTGCCTGCGTCGGTTTGAGTGAGCAGTACTTC
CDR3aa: CACVGLSEQYF

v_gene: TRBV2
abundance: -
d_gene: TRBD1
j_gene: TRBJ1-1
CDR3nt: TGTGCCAGCAGTGGAGCCGGGACAGGGATTCCGCGGACGCGAACTTTCTTT
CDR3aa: CASSGAGTGIPRTRTFF

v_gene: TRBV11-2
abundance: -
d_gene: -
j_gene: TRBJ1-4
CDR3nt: TGTGCCAGCAGCTTGGGGGCCCCGAGGGAAAAACTGTTTTTT
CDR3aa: CASSLGAPREKLFF

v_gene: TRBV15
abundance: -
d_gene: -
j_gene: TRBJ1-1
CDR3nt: TGTGCCACCAGCAGAGAGGGGAGGAGGGACGGAGTTGAAGCTTTCTTT
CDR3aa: CATSREGRRDGVEAFF

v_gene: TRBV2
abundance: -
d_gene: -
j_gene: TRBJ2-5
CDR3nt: TGTGCCAGCAGTGGAGAGTACCAAGAGACCCAGTACTTC
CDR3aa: CASSGEYQETQYF

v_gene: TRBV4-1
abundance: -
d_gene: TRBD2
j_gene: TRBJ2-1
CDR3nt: TGCGCCAGCATGGGACTAGCGGGGGGGGTGGGGCAGTTCTTC
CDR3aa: CASMGLAGGVGQFF

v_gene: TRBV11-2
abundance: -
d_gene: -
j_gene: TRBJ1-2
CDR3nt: TGTGCCAGCAGCTCTAATCGGGGCAGGGGCACTAACTATGGCTACACCTTC
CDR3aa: CASSSNRGRGTNYGYTF

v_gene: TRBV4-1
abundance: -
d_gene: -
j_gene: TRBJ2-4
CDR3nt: TGCGCCAGCAGCCAAGATCTACTAAAGGGGAGGAACATTCAGTACTTC
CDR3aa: CASSQDLLKGRNIQYF

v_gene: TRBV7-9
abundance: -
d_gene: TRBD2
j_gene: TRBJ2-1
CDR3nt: TGTGCCAGCAGCCCCAGCGGGGGGCCAGGCGGGGATGAGCAGTTCTTC
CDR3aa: CASSPSGGPGGDEQFF

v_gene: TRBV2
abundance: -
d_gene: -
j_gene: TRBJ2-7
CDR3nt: TGTGCCAGCAGTGGAGCCTTTACCTACGAGCAGTACTTC
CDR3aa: CASSGAFTYEQYF

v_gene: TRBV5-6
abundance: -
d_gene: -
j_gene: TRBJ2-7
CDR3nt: TGTGCCAGCAGCTCAACCTACGAGCAGTACTTC
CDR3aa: CASSSTYEQYF

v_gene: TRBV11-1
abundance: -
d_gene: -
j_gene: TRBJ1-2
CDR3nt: TGTGCCAGCAGCAACCGGGACACTCCTAACTATGGCTACACCTTC
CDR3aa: CASSNRDTPNYGYTF

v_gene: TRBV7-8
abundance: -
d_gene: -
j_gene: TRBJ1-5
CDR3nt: TGTGCCAGCAGCTTGGAGTTCGGGGTTTCATATAGCAATCAGCCCCAGCATTTT
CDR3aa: CASSLEFGVSYSNQPQHF

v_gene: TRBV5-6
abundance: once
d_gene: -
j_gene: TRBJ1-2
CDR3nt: TGTGCCAGCAGCTTGACAGGGATTAACTATGGCTACACCTTC
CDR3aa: CASSLTGINYGYTF

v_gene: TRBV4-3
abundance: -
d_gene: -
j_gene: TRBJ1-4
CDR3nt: TGCGCCAGCAGCCGAGTGGCGAGGGTATCCAGGGAAAAACTGTTTTTT
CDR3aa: CASSRVARVSREKLFF

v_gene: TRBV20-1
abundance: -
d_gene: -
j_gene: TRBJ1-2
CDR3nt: TGCAGTGCTTGGACAGACTATGGCTACACCTTC
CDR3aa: CSAWTDYGYTF

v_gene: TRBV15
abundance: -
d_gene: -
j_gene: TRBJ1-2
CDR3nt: TGTGCCACCAGCAGAGATGGACGGGAGGTCACCTTC
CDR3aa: CATSRDGREVTF

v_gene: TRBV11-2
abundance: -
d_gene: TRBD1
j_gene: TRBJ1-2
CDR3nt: TGTGCCAGCAGCGAGTACTCCGGGACAGGGATCTATGGCTACACCTTC
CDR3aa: CASSEYSGTGIYGYTF

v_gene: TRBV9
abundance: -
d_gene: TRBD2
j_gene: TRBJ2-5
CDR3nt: TGTGCCAGCAGCTCCCGAGGACTAGCGGGGGGGCCTTCCCTCCAAGAGACCCAGTACTTC
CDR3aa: CASSSRGLAGGPSLQETQYF

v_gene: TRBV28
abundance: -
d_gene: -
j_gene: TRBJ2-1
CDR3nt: TGTGCCAGCAGTTCCTCGTTAATTCTCAATGAGCAGTTCTTC
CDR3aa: CASSSSLILNEQFF

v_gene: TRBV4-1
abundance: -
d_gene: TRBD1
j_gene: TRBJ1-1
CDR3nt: TGCGCCAGCAGCCCATCACAGGGGATGAACACTGAAGCTTTCTTT
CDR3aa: CASSPSQGMNTEAFF

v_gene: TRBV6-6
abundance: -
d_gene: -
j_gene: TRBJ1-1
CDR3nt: TGTGCCAGCTACTGGGGCATGAACACTGAAGCTTTCTTT
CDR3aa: CASYWGMNTEAFF

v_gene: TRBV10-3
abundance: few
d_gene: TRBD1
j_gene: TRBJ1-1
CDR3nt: TGTGCCATCAGTGAGTCAACAGGGGGCGGCAGAGGCGGCACTGAAGCTTTCTTT
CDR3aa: CAISESTGGGRGGTEAFF

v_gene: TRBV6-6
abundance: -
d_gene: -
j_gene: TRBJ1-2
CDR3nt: TGTGCCAGCAGTTCATCCGTTGAGCGGCACACCTTC
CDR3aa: CASSSSVERHTF

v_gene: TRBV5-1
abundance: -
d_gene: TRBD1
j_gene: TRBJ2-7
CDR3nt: TGCGCCAGCAGCACAGGACAGGGTGACTACGAGCAGTACTTC
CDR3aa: CASSTGQGDYEQYF

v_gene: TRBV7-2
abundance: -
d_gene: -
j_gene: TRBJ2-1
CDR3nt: TGTGCCAGCAGCCAAAATCCCCCGCACGGCTCCTACAATGAGCAGTTCTTC
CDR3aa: CASSQNPPHGSYNEQFF

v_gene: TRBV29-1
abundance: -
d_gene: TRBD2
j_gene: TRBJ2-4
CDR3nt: TGCAGCGTCGTGCGGGGGGGGCGCGGAAACATTCAGTACTTC
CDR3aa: CSVVRGGRGNIQYF

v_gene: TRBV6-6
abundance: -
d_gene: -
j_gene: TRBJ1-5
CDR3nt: TGTGCCAGCAGTTACGCGCGGGGGCTCGGCAATCAGCCCCAGCATTTT
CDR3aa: CASSYARGLGNQPQHF

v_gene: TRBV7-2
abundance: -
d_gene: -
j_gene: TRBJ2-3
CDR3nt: TGTGCCAGCAGCTTAGCTCCGGGCACAGATACGCAGTATTTT
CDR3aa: CASSLAPGTDTQYF

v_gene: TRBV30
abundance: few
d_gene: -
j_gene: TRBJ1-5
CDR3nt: TGTGCCTGGAGTGTAGGGAGTGCCCAAAATCAGCCCCAGCATTTT
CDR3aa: CAWSVGSAQNQPQHF

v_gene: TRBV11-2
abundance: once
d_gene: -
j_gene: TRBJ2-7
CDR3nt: TGTGCCAGCAGCTTAATCCAGGGAAAGAACTACGAGCAGTACTTC
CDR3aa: CASSLIQGKNYEQYF

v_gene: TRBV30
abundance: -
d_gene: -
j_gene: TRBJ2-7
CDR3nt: TGTGCCTGGATCCGTACCTACGAGCAGTACTTC
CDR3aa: CAWIRTYEQYF

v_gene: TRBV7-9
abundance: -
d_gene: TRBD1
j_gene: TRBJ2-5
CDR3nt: TGTGCCAGCAGCTTAATACAGGGGGCAGAGACCCAGTACTTC
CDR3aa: CASSLIQGAETQYF

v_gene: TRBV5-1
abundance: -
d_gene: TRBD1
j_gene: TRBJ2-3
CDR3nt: TGCGCCAGCAGCACCGGGGACAGGGTGAAGAGAACAGATACGCAGTATTTT
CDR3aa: CASSTGDRVKRTDTQYF